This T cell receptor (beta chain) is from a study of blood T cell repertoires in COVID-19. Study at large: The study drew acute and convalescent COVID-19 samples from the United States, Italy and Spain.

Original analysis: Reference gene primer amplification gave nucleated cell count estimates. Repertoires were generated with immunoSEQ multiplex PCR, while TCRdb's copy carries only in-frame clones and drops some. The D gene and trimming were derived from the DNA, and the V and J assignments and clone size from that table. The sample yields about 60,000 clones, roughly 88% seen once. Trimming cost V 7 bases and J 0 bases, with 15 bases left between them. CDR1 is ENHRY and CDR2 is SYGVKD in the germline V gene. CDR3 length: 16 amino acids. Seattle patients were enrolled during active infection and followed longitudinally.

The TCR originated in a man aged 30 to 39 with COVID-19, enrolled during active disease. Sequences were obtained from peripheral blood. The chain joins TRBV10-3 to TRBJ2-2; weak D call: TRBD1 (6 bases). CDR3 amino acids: CAITTPQGANTGELFF. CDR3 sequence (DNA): TGTGCCATCACCACCCCACAGGGAGCGAACACCGGGGAGCTGTTTTTT.